The rows below give T cell receptor beta chains drawn from one sample of a study of control samples from healthy donors and cancer patients. Clones were sequenced by immunoSEQ multiplex PCR, and TCRdb holds only the in-frame ones, with some missing. The repertoire holds 100,000 or so clones, with roughly 87% as singletons. Sequencing used blood. These receptors came from a woman in her forties or fifties in good health. Each CDR3 is given with its conserved first and last residue. The D gene is left open where the match is weak. The size of a clone is reported for some rows only, either as once, few or many, or as a class for expanded clones.

CDR3nt: TGTGCCAGCAGGGCCGGGACCCGCACAGATACGCAGTATTTT; CDR3aa: CASRAGTRTDTQYF; v_gene: TRBV6-6; j_gene: TRBJ2-3; d_gene: NA; abundance: NA
CDR3nt: TGCGCCAGCAGCTCCGAAACAGGACTGAACACTGAAGCTTTCTTT; CDR3aa: CASSSETGLNTEAFF; v_gene: TRBV5-1; j_gene: TRBJ1-1; d_gene: NA; abundance: NA
CDR3nt: TGCGCCAGCAGCGTGGGGACTCTACCCTACGAGCAGTACTTC; CDR3aa: CASSVGTLPYEQYF; v_gene: TRBV5-1; j_gene: TRBJ2-7; d_gene: NA; abundance: NA
CDR3nt: TGTGCCAGCTCTCCGAGACACACTGATCAGCCCCAGCATTTT; CDR3aa: CASSPRHTDQPQHF; v_gene: TRBV18; j_gene: TRBJ1-5; d_gene: NA; abundance: NA
CDR3nt: TGTGCCTGGAGTGTAGGGGGTAGCAATCAGCCCCAGCATTTT; CDR3aa: CAWSVGGSNQPQHF; v_gene: TRBV30; j_gene: TRBJ1-5; d_gene: NA; abundance: NA
CDR3nt: TGTGCCAGCAGTTATCAGGACAGCCCTACGGAGCAGTACTTC; CDR3aa: CASSYQDSPTEQYF; v_gene: TRBV6-5; j_gene: TRBJ2-7; d_gene: NA; abundance: NA
CDR3nt: TGTGCCAGCAGCCCCCCCTGGCGAGAGGACGGAGAGACCCAGTACTTC; CDR3aa: CASSPPWREDGETQYF; v_gene: TRBV7-9; j_gene: TRBJ2-5; d_gene: NA; abundance: NA
CDR3nt: TGTGCCTGGGACGTTGGGGGTGCGAGGGAGACCCAGTACTTC; CDR3aa: CAWDVGGARETQYF; v_gene: TRBV30; j_gene: TRBJ2-5; d_gene: NA; abundance: NA
CDR3nt: TGTGCCTGGAGACTGGTCGGCAGAGCTAACTATGGCTACACCTTC; CDR3aa: CAWRLVGRANYGYTF; v_gene: TRBV30; j_gene: TRBJ1-2; d_gene: NA; abundance: NA
CDR3nt: TGTGCCAGCAGCTGGGGGTTGGGGTACGAGCAGTACTTC; CDR3aa: CASSWGLGYEQYF; v_gene: TRBV11-2; j_gene: TRBJ2-7; d_gene: NA; abundance: few
CDR3nt: TGTGCCAGCAGTTGGGGACTTTACAATGAGCAGTTCTTC; CDR3aa: CASSWGLYNEQFF; v_gene: TRBV6-2/TRBV6-3; j_gene: TRBJ2-1; d_gene: NA; abundance: NA
CDR3nt: TGCGCCAGCAGTCGCTCCCTCATTAAGCGGGAGGGCCGGGCCTACAATGAGCAGTTCTTC; CDR3aa: CASSRSLIKREGRAYNEQFF; v_gene: TRBV10-1; j_gene: TRBJ2-1; d_gene: TRBD2; abundance: NA
CDR3nt: TGTGCCTGGAGTGTTGGGACAGGCAATCAGCCCCAGCATTTT; CDR3aa: CAWSVGTGNQPQHF; v_gene: TRBV30; j_gene: TRBJ1-5; d_gene: TRBD1; abundance: NA
CDR3nt: TGTGCCACCCGGGACCGCCTCTATGGCTACACCTTC; CDR3aa: CATRDRLYGYTF; v_gene: TRBV6-5; j_gene: TRBJ1-2; d_gene: NA; abundance: NA
CDR3nt: TGCGCCAGCAGCCCCCGAGGGGTTGACTATGGCTACACCTTC; CDR3aa: CASSPRGVDYGYTF; v_gene: TRBV4-1; j_gene: TRBJ1-2; d_gene: NA; abundance: NA